This passage covers 10 T cell receptor beta chains from one sample sequenced in a study of T-cell reconstitution after alpha-beta-depleted transplantation in children. Preparation of the TCRbeta library involved a method that used unique molecular identifiers. MiXCR was run by TCRdb on the PCR reads, yielding one entry per CDR3 protein. The sample lists 530,000 or so distinct CDR3 sequences, roughly 30% seen once, with under 45% in the top ten. The input for sequencing was PBMCs, taken before TCRalphabeta/CD19-depleted stem cell transplant. These receptors all stem from a boy younger than two with Wiskott-Aldrich syndrome, due to receive a stem cell transplant.

The genes are TRBV5-5 and TRBJ2-7, with TRBD1 matching over 7 bases. The CDR3 is made up of 16 amino acids. The junction had 13 bases not matched to a gene; V was cut back by 5 bases and J by 2 bases. The germline V gene has CDR1 SGHKS and CDR2 YYEKEE (reference sequence). In nucleotides, the CDR3 is TGTGCCAGCAGTTTTCCACTAGGGACAGATACCTACGAGCAGTACTTC. Translated: CASSFPLGTDTYEQYF.

This sequence joins TRBV29-1 and TRBJ2-3, with TRBD1 matching over 10 bases. This CDR3 contains 14 residues. Germline loops: CDR1 SQVTM, CDR2 ANQGSEA. Trimming took 6 bases from V and 3 from J; bases not matched to a gene: 6. The CDR3 bases are TGCAGCGTCACGGGACAGGGGCGGACAGATACGCAGTATTTT. Translation: CSVTGQGRTDTQYF.

At least ten counts were recorded for this clonotype. The chain uses TRBV29-1 and TRBJ2-5; possibly TRBD1 or TRBD2 for D (5 bases each). Germline lookup yields CDR1 SQVTM and CDR2 ANQGSEA. The V end lost 5 bases, the J end lost 2 bases, and 9 bases lay between the germline ends. The CDR3 is made up of 12 amino acids. The CDR3 nucleotides are TGCAGCGTTCTTGGGGGACAAGAGACCCAGTACTTC. It encodes CSVLGGQETQYF.

This clonotype was seen only a few times. The chain joins TRBV12-3 or TRBV12-4 to TRBJ2-1; 7 nucleotides agree with TRBD1. J lost 8 bases, V lost 5 bases, and 6 bases had no gene match. The CDR3 loop spans 13 amino acids. CDR3 nucleotide sequence: TGTGCCAGCAGTACTACAGGGGTGGATGAGCAGTTCTTC. This sequence encodes CASSTTGVDEQFF.

V and J are TRBV18 and TRBJ1-1; 8 positions agree with TRBD1. With 6 bases clipped from V and 3 bases from J, the junction kept 9 bases outside the gene matches. This CDR3 is 15 amino acids long. Germline values: CDR1 KGHSH, CDR2 LQKENI. DNA of the CDR3: TGTGCCAGCTCGCAAAGGACAGGGATGGACACTGAAGCTTTCTTT. Its translation is CASSQRTGMDTEAFF.

This clonotype occurred a few times. V gene TRBV13 combines with J gene TRBJ2-5; TRBD2 agrees at 8 bases. J was trimmed by 5 bases and V by 9 bases; bases with no gene match: 14. The V gene's germline CDR1 is PRHDT and CDR2 FYEKMQ (reference sequence). The CDR3 has 15 residues. CDR3 amino acids: CASGGGTRVSETQYF. Written as DNA, the CDR3 is TGTGCCAGTGGTGGTGGGACTAGGGTTTCGGAGACCCAGTACTTC.

This clonotype was counted once. The chain combines TRBV20-1 with TRBJ2-7, with D uncertain. The germline gives CDR1 DFQATT, CDR2 SNEGSKA (reference sequence). This CDR3 spans 11 amino acids. V dropped 6 bases and J dropped 4 bases, with 10 bases sitting between them. CDR3 in amino acids: CSATDRYEQYF. DNA of the CDR3: TGCAGTGCAACGGACCGGTACGAGCAGTACTTC.

A few counts support this clonotype. V gene TRBV3-1 combines with J gene TRBJ2-1; 7 positions agree with TRBD1. Germline CDR1 is LGHDT and CDR2 is YNNKEL (reference sequence). This CDR3 spans 14 amino acids. Unmatched junction bases numbered 1, after V lost 1 base and J lost 4 bases. CDR3 DNA: TGTGCCAGCAGCCAAGGGGGACAGTACAATGAGCAGTTCTTC. Its protein is CASSQGGQYNEQFF.

The chain links TRBV6-1 to TRBJ2-7; 7 positions match TRBD1. V was clipped by 2 bases and J by 0 bases; unmatched bases: 4. CDR3 length: 15 amino acids. CDR1 MNHNS and CDR2 SASEGT come from the germline V gene. CDR3 in DNA: TGTGCCAGCAGTGAAAGCCGGGACAGCTCCTACGAGCAGTACTTC. Its translation: CASSESRDSSYEQYF.

This clonotype was observed a few times. The chain combines TRBV3-1 with TRBJ1-6, with 7 bases lining up with TRBD1. Germline CDR1 LGHDT, CDR2 YNNKEL (reference sequence). The V gene end was trimmed by 1 base and the J gene end by 13 bases; junction bases not matched to a gene: 10. The CDR3 is 15 amino acids. CDR3 protein: CASSQVRQGGNPLHF. CDR3 in DNA: TGTGCCAGCAGCCAAGTTAGGCAGGGGGGTAACCCCCTCCACTTT.